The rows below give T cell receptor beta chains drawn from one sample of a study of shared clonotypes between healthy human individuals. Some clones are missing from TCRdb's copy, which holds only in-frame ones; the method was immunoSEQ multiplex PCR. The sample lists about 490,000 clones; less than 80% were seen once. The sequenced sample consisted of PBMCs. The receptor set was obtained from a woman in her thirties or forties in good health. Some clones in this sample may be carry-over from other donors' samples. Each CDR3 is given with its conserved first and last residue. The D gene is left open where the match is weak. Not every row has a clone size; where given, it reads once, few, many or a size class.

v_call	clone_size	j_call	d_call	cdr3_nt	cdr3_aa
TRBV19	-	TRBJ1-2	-	TGTGCCAGTAGTATAAACTATGGCTACACCTTC	CASSINYGYTF
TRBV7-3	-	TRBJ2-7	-	TGTGCCAGCAGCTTATCAGGGAGCTCCTACGAGCAGTACTTC	CASSLSGSSYEQYF
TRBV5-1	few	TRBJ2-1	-	TGCGCCAGCAGCTTGGCCACGGCTAGCGATTCCCACGGTGAGCAGTTCTTC	CASSLATASDSHGEQFF
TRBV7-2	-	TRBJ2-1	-	TGTGCCAGCAGCCCGGCTGTCAATGAGCAGTTCTTC	CASSPAVNEQFF
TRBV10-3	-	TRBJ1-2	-	TGTGCCATCAGTGGGGACCTTAACTATGGCTACACCTTC	CAISGDLNYGYTF
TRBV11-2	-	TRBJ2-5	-	TGTGCCAGCAGCTTAGTACAGGCGCGAGAGGAGACCCAGTACTTC	CASSLVQAREETQYF
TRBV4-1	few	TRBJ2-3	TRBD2	TGCGCCAGCAGCCATCCCAAGCGGGAGGGCCCGGCAGATACGCAGTATTTT	CASSHPKREGPADTQYF
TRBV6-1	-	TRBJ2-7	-	TGTGCCAGCAGTCCCTTAGCCTCATTCTACGAGCAGTACTTC	CASSPLASFYEQYF
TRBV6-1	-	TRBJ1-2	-	TGTGCCACCAGACCCGGAGGGAACTATGGCTACACCTTC	CATRPGGNYGYTF
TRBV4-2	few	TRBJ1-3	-	TGTGCCAGCAGCCAAGATCCGGGAAACACCATATATTTT	CASSQDPGNTIYF
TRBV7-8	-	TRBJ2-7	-	TGTGCCAGCAGCTTAGGCGCCCAGACGTCCTACGAGCAGTACTTC	CASSLGAQTSYEQYF
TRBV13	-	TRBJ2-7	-	TGTGCCAGCAGCTTCTACGGGGGCGGGAACCGATACGAGCAGTACTTC	CASSFYGGGNRYEQYF
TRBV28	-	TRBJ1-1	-	TGTGCCAGCAGTTCGACCGCCGTAGACACTGAAGCTTTCTTT	CASSSTAVDTEAFF
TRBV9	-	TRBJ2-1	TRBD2	TGTGCCAGCAGCGTAGTTAGCGGGAGCAGTGAGCAGTTCTTC	CASSVVSGSSEQFF
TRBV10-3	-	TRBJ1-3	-	TGTGCCATCAGTGAGTCCTGGGGCGACGGAAACACCATATATTTT	CAISESWGDGNTIYF